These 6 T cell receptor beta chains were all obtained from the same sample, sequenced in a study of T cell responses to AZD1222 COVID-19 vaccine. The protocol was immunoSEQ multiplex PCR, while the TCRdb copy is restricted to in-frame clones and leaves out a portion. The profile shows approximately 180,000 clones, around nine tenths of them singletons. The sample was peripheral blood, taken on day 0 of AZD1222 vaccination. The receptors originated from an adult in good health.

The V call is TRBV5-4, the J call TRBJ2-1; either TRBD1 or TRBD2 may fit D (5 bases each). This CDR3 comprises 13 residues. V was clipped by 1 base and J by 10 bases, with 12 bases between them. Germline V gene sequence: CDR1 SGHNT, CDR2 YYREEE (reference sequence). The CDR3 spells CASSLTVEGEQFF. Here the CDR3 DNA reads TGTGCCAGCAGCTTGACAGTCGAGGGGGAGCAGTTCTTC.

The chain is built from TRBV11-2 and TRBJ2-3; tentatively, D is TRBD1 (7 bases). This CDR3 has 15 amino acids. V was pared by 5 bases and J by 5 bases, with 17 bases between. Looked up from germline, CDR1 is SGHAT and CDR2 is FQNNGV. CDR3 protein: CASSIQGQGGDTQYF. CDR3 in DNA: TGTGCCAGCAGCATACAGGGGCAGGGGGGAGATACGCAGTATTTT.

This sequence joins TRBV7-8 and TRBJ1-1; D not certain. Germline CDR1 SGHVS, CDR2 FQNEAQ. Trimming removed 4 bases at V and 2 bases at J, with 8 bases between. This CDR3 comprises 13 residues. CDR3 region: CASSSSLNTEAFF. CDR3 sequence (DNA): TGTGCCAGCAGCTCTTCCCTTAACACTGAAGCTTTCTTT.

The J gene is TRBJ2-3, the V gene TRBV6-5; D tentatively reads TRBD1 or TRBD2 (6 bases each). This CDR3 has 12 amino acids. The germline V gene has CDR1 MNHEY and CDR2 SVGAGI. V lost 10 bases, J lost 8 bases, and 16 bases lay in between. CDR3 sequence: CATNSGAFTQYF. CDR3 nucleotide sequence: TGTGCCACCAACTCGGGGGCTTTTACGCAGTATTTT.

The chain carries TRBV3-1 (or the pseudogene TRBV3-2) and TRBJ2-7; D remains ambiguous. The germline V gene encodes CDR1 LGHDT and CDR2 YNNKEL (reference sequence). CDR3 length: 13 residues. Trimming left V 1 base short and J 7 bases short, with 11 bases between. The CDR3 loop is CASSQALSGEQYF. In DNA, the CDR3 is TGTGCCAGCAGCCAAGCTCTGTCCGGAGAGCAGTACTTC.

CDR3 amino acids: CASSLDGGGSRSPLHF. In DNA form, the CDR3 reads TGTGCCAGCAGCTTAGATGGAGGGGGCTCTAGGTCACCCCTCCACTTT. The chain is built from TRBV11-2 and TRBJ1-6; 7 nucleotides line up with TRBD1. Germline V CDR1 and CDR2: SGHAT, FQNNGV. V lost 0 bases, J lost 10 bases, and 9 bases stayed unmatched. CDR3 length: 16 amino acids. The full variable domain, completed using reference TRBV11-2 and TRBJ1-6, is EAGVAQSPRYKIIEKRQSVAFWCNPISGHATLYWYQQILGQGPKLLIQFQNNGVVDDSQLPKDRFSAERLKGVDSTLKIQPAKLEDSAVYLCASSLDGGGSRSPLHFGNGTRLTVT.